The following is a T cell receptor (beta chain) sequence with its context. The sample belongs to a study of blood T cell repertoires in COVID-19. In the study overall: Collection of acute and convalescent COVID-19 samples took place in the United States, Italy and Spain. Sample material is recorded as cDNA or gDNA derived from T cells, B-cell-depleted T cells, or PBMCs.

There are 13 residues in the CDR3. Trimming took 0 bases from V and 8 from J, leaving 10 bases between them. Germline CDR1 and CDR2: MNHEY and SMNVEV (reference sequence). In the original workflow: The assay estimated nucleated cells by amplifying reference gene primers. Sequenced by immunoSEQ multiplex PCR; TCRdb stores in-frame clones only, minus some. The V and J calls and clone size are taken from that table; D and trimming were inferred from the DNA. The repertoire holds some 120,000 clones, with 83% as singletons. This sequence was found in a man aged 25 to 40 with acute or convalescent COVID-19. The sequencing sample was made of peripheral blood. The V and J genes are TRBV27 and TRBJ1-2; D may be TRBD1 (6 bases). The CDR3 is CASSLSPGVGYTF. The DNA for the CDR3 is TGTGCCAGCAGTTTATCCCCAGGGGTAGGCTACACCTTC.